Shown below are 28 T cell receptor beta chains from a single sample sequenced in a study of CD8 T cells in ankylosing spondylitis (dated by TCRdb to about 2017). Library preparation employed 5' RACE. Sequencing was performed on an Illumina HiSeq 2500. Using fastp at Q25 and MiXCR, TCRdb reprocessed the public reads and kept productive beta chains. Merged by CDR3 protein, the rows form single entries marked with the most common genes and DNA. The sample yields tens of thousands of distinct CDR3 sequences; approximately 10% were counted once. 1.3% to 1.5% of the sample is in the top ten clones. Sequenced: blood, either unsorted or a sorted T cell fraction (not recorded which). Receptor source: a male donor with ankylosing spondylitis or in good health (not recorded which).

This clonotype occurred many times. The chain links TRBV9 to TRBJ2-3, with 7 positions matching TRBD2. CDR1 and CDR2 (germline): SGDLS, YYNGEE. The CDR3 totals 17 residues. Losses at the gene ends were 4 bases for V and 4 bases for J; bases not matched to a gene: 15. This chain's CDR3 is CASSPREGGGRADTQYF. Here the CDR3 DNA reads TGTGCCAGCAGCCCTCGGGAAGGCGGGGGAAGGGCAGATACGCAGTATTTT.

In its sample, this clonotype ranks as medium-sized. This sequence joins TRBV30 and TRBJ1-6; D unresolved. Deletions cut 3 bases from V and 7 bases from J, with 16 bases between. The CDR3 is 15 residues long. In germline, CDR1 is GTSNPN, CDR2 SVGIG (reference sequence). CDR3 bases: TGTGCCTGGAGGGGAACGGCCATGCCCAATTCACCCCTCCACTTT. It is translated as CAWRGTAMPNSPLHF.

At least ten counts were recorded for this clonotype. This chain joins TRBV15 and TRBJ2-6; D uncertain. The germline V gene encodes CDR1 LNHNV and CDR2 YYDKDF (reference sequence). The CDR3 runs to 15 residues. V was pared by 5 bases and J by 1 base, with 9 bases between. DNA for the CDR3: TGTGCCACCAGCCGCCGCTCGTCTGGGGCCAACGTCCTGACTTTC. Amino acid sequence: CATSRRSSGANVLTF.

The gene calls are TRBV30 and TRBJ2-1, with 13 bases fitting TRBD2. The V gene's germline CDR1 is GTSNPN and CDR2 SVGIG (reference sequence). The CDR3 sequence is 17 residues long. V lost 2 bases and J lost 3; bases outside the gene matches: 7. CDR3 nucleotide sequence: TGTGCCTGGAGTCGACTAGCGGGGGGTCTCTTCTACAATGAGCAGTTCTTC. Its translation: CAWSRLAGGLFYNEQFF. The entire variable domain, with the rest obtained from reference TRBV30 and TRBJ2-1, is as follows: SQTIHQWPATLVQPVGSPLSLECTVEGTSNPNLYWYRQAAGRGLQLLFYSVGIGQISSEVPQNLSASRPQDRQFILSSKKLLLSDSGFYLCAWSRLAGGLFYNEQFFGPGTRLTVL.

At least ten counts were recorded for this clonotype. The chain employs TRBV5-1 and TRBJ2-1; 7 bases fit TRBD2. This CDR3 region has 13 residues. The J segment lost 7 bases and the V segment lost 5 bases, leaving 6 bases of the junction unmatched. Germline V gene sequence: CDR1 SGHRS, CDR2 YFSETQ. The CDR3 loop reads CASRTASGNEQFF. The CDR3 DNA sequence: TGCGCCAGCAGAACCGCTAGCGGTAATGAGCAGTTCTTC.

This clonotype was found a few times. The J gene is TRBJ2-4, the V gene TRBV27; D gene unclear. Germline CDR1 MNHEY, CDR2 SMNVEV (reference sequence). This CDR3 spans 13 amino acids. V dropped 0 bases and J dropped 10 bases, with 10 bases sitting between them. Here the CDR3 reads CASSLSIRSIQYF. CDR3 coding DNA: TGTGCCAGCAGTTTATCGATAAGGAGTATTCAGTACTTC.

Many counts were recorded for this clonotype. This chain connects TRBV3-1 to TRBJ1-5, with D possibly being TRBD1 (5 bases). The CDR3 is 13 residues long. Germline CDR1 reads LGHDT; CDR2 reads YNNKEL (reference sequence). The ends were cut back, 0 bases at V and 5 bases at J, with 5 bases in the middle. DNA for the CDR3: TGTGCCAGCAGCCAAGAGGGGGATCAGCCCCAGCATTTT. Protein: CASSQEGDQPQHF. Variable domain in full (rest from reference TRBV3-1 and TRBJ1-5): DTAVSQTPKYLVTQMGNDKSIKCEQNLGHDTMYWYKQDSKKFLKIMFSYNNKELIINETVPNRFSPKSPDKAHLNLHINSLELGDSAVYFCASSQEGDQPQHFGDGTRLSIL.

As concerns this clonotype: This may stem from a read error, because a much larger clone lies one nucleotide away. Without the conserved terminal phenylalanine or tryptophan, this CDR3 likely stems from a read error. The chain uses TRBV5-5 and TRBJ2-1, with D uncertain. Germline V gives CDR1 SGHKS, CDR2 YYEKEE (reference sequence). Trimming removed 4 bases from V and 10 bases from J, with 15 bases in between. This CDR3 has 13 amino acids. CDR3 protein: CASSPDVLGEQFY. CDR3 nucleotide sequence: TGTGCCAGCAGCCCAGATGTGTTAGGAGAGCAGTTCTAC.

There are many counts of this clonotype. The V and J genes are TRBV11-3 and TRBJ2-2, with 10 positions matching TRBD1. Looked up from germline, CDR1 is SGHNT and CDR2 is YENEEA. CDR3 length: 17 residues. The trim removed 3 bases at V and 0 bases at J, leaving 4 bases unmatched. CDR3: CASSFPGQGTNTGELFF. For the CDR3, the DNA is TGTGCCAGCAGCTTCCCGGGACAGGGGACGAACACCGGGGAGCTGTTTTTT.

This clonotype was detected many times. The chain combines TRBV5-1 with TRBJ2-1; TRBD2 matches at 11 bases. J gave up 9 bases and V 0 bases, and 8 bases lay outside the gene matches. The CDR3 consists of 16 residues. The V gene's germline CDR1 is SGHRS and CDR2 YFSETQ. The CDR3 loop reads CASSLVNSGGAVEQFF. CDR3 nucleotides: TGCGCCAGCAGCTTGGTAAATAGCGGGGGGGCTGTTGAGCAGTTCTTC. Using reference TRBV5-1 and TRBJ2-1 for the parts outside the CDR3, the full variable domain is KAGVTQTPRYLIKTRGQQVTLSCSPISGHRSVSWYQQTPGQGLQFLFEYFSETQRNKGNFPGRFSGRQFSNSRSEMNVSTLELGDSALYLCASSLVNSGGAVEQFFGPGTRLTVL.

This clonotype was detected ten times or more. The genes are TRBV7-7 and TRBJ2-5, with unresolved D. Germline V lookup: CDR1 SSHAT, CDR2 FNYEAQ (reference sequence). The V end was cut by 1 base, the J end by 5 bases, with 11 bases between. This CDR3 spans 14 amino acids. In DNA, the CDR3 is TGTGCCAGCAGCTTAGTGGGGATACTGGAGACCCAGTACTTC. It encodes CASSLVGILETQYF.

With regard to this clonotype: This may arise from a read error, as a much more abundant clone is one base away. The V and J genes are TRBV6-1 and TRBJ1-5; D gene unclear. CDR3 size: 17 residues. Germline loops: CDR1 MNHNS, CDR2 SASEGT. The CDR3, as DNA: TGTGTCAGCAGTCCAACTAGGGCGGAGGGAAGCAATCAGCCCCAGCATTTT. This encodes CVSSPTRAEGSNQPQHF.

This clonotype was counted ten times or more. The J gene is TRBJ2-4, the V gene TRBV7-2; D ambiguous. V dropped 5 bases and J dropped 0 bases, with 8 bases sitting between them. Germline assignment: CDR1 SGHTA and CDR2 FQGNSA. This CDR3 has 14 residues. Written as DNA, the CDR3 is TGTGCCAGCAGCCCCAGACTAGCCAAAAACATTCAGTACTTC. Translating it yields CASSPRLAKNIQYF.

This clonotype was observed at least ten times. The chain employs TRBV29-1 and TRBJ1-1, with D perhaps TRBD1 (6 bases). V dropped 6 bases and J dropped 2 bases, with 13 bases sitting between them. This CDR3 spans 13 amino acids. Germline-derived CDR1 and CDR2 are SQVTM and ANQGSEA. The CDR3, as DNA: TGCAGCGTAACAGGACAGCGAAACACTGAAGCTTTCTTT. Translating it yields CSVTGQRNTEAFF.

Ten or more counts support this clonotype. The rearrangement links TRBV5-1 to TRBJ1-4; 7 bases align to TRBD1. V was clipped by 3 bases and J by 8 bases; unmatched bases: 10. This CDR3 is built from 15 residues. Germline CDR1 SGHRS, CDR2 YFSETQ. CDR3 residues: CASSSSQGEGEKLFF. DNA of the CDR3: TGCGCCAGCAGCTCGAGCCAGGGGGAAGGGGAAAAACTGTTTTTT.

In its sample, this clonotype was seen many times. The genes are TRBV6-1 and TRBJ2-1, with 10 bases aligning to TRBD1. The CDR3 consists of 14 residues. Germline CDR1 is MNHNS and CDR2 is SASEGT. V shed 10 bases and J 6 bases; nucleotides not matched to a gene: 9. CDR3 amino acids: CATKGTGVFNEQFF. CDR3 sequence (DNA): TGTGCCACCAAAGGGACAGGGGTTTTCAATGAGCAGTTCTTC.

Ten or more counts support this clonotype. The rearrangement joins TRBV28 to TRBJ2-7; D is unclear. The V and J ends lost 6 bases and 2 bases respectively, with 14 bases between them. This CDR3 contains 14 residues. CDR1 and CDR2 (germline): MDHEN, SYDVKM. The CDR3: CASSLLTAPYEQYF. The CDR3 DNA is TGTGCCAGCAGCCTCCTGACCGCGCCCTACGAGCAGTACTTC.

This clonotype occurred many times. This chain links TRBV12-3 or TRBV12-4 with TRBJ1-2; D remains ambiguous. The CDR3 spans 12 residues. V was trimmed by 4 bases and J by 2 bases, leaving 5 bases between them. DNA for the CDR3: TGTGCCAGCAGTTGGGCAAACTATGGCTACACCTTC. It encodes CASSWANYGYTF.

V is TRBV7-2 and J is TRBJ2-7; tentative D call: TRBD2 (7 bases). Germline assignment: CDR1 SGHTA and CDR2 FQGNSA. The CDR3 runs 13 residues. Trimming stripped 7 bases from V and 4 bases from J, with 14 bases between. Here the CDR3 reads CASMGGGRYEQYF. CDR3 in DNA: TGTGCCAGCATGGGCGGGGGCAGGTACGAGCAGTACTTC.

This clonotype was counted many times. V and J are TRBV5-1 and TRBJ1-3; TRBD1 matches at 8 bases. Germline trimming cut 3 bases from V and 2 bases from J; bases unmatched to any gene: 1. Germline lookup yields CDR1 SGHRS and CDR2 YFSETQ. CDR3 size: 14 residues. The CDR3 DNA reads TGCGCCAGCAGCTCGACAGGGGCTGGAAACACCATATATTTT. Translated: CASSSTGAGNTIYF.

This clonotype occurred many times. The V gene is TRBV12-3 or TRBV12-4, the J gene TRBJ2-1, with D possibly being TRBD2 (7 bases). The CDR3 loop spans 13 amino acids. V lost 5 bases, J lost 7 bases, and 12 bases lay in between. CDR3 nucleotides: TGTGCCAGCAGTCTAGGGGGGGAGAATGAGCAGTTCTTC. Protein sequence: CASSLGGENEQFF.

Ten or more counts support this clonotype. The chain's CDR3 is CSVEEASYNEQFF. For the CDR3, the DNA is TGCAGCGTTGAGGAGGCTTCTTACAATGAGCAGTTCTTC. The chain recombines TRBV29-1 with TRBJ2-1, with D perhaps matching TRBD2 (5 bases). V shed 3 bases and J shed 4 bases, with 10 bases lying between them. The CDR3 consists of 13 residues. Germline CDR1 and CDR2: SQVTM and ANQGSEA.

This clonotype has just a few counts. V is TRBV5-1 and J is TRBJ2-1; 9 bases align to TRBD1. CDR3 length: 18 amino acids. After removal of 0 bases from V and 0 bases from J, the junction contained 7 bases not matched to a gene. Germline V gene data show CDR1 as SGHRS and CDR2 as YFSETQ. The CDR3 loop is CASSLVGGQGSSYNEQFF. Here the CDR3 DNA reads TGCGCCAGCAGCTTGGTAGGGGGACAGGGCAGCTCCTACAATGAGCAGTTCTTC.

This clonotype was recorded a few times. The chain couples TRBV5-1 to TRBJ2-7; D might be TRBD1 (6 bases). Per germline, CDR1 SGHRS and CDR2 YFSETQ. There are 15 residues in the CDR3. With 4 bases removed from V and 4 bases from J, the gap between germline ends came to 18 bases. CDR3 in DNA: TGCGCCAGCAGCGACACAGGGTTAGGCGGGTACGAGCAGTACTTC. Translated: CASSDTGLGGYEQYF.

This clonotype was found many times. The V gene is TRBV5-1, the J gene TRBJ2-7, with 7 bases matching TRBD1. The CDR3 sequence is 14 residues long. The germline V gene has CDR1 SGHRS and CDR2 YFSETQ. The junction had 4 bases not matched to a gene; V was cut back by 4 bases and J by 0 bases. The DNA of the CDR3 is TGCGCCAGCAGCAAATACAGGGGCTCCTACGAGCAGTACTTC. Translation: CASSKYRGSYEQYF. The full variable domain, with the rest looked up from reference TRBV5-1 and TRBJ2-7, is KAGVTQTPRYLIKTRGQQVTLSCSPISGHRSVSWYQQTPGQGLQFLFEYFSETQRNKGNFPGRFSGRQFSNSRSEMNVSTLELGDSALYLCASSKYRGSYEQYFGPGTRLTVT.

This clonotype was detected many times. V and J are TRBV30 and TRBJ2-7; D not resolved. Germline values: CDR1 GTSNPN, CDR2 SVGIG (reference sequence). The CDR3 covers 11 residues. Trimming took off 4 bases at V and 2 bases at J, with 6 bases between the two ends. CDR3 nucleotides: TGTGCCTGGAATAGGGCCTACGAGCAGTACTTC. Amino acids: CAWNRAYEQYF.

This clonotype came up many times. J is TRBJ2-3 and V is TRBV29-1; TRBD1 matches 10 bases. Germline values: CDR1 SQVTM, CDR2 ANQGSEA. This CDR3 is built from 13 residues. V was clipped by 3 bases and J by 4 bases; unmatched bases: 1. CDR3 region: CSVEGTGADTQYF. The CDR3 DNA follows: TGCAGCGTTGAGGGGACAGGGGCAGATACGCAGTATTTT.

This clonotype has at least ten counts. The V gene is TRBV3-1, the J gene TRBJ2-7; tentatively, D is TRBD2 (5 bases). The germline gives CDR1 LGHDT, CDR2 YNNKEL (reference sequence). This CDR3 is 14 amino acids long. Trimming cost V 1 base and J 9 bases, with 16 bases left between them. CDR3 DNA: TGTGCCAGCAGCCAAGTAGGCGGGCCCATTGGGCAGTACTTC. This gives the protein CASSQVGGPIGQYF.